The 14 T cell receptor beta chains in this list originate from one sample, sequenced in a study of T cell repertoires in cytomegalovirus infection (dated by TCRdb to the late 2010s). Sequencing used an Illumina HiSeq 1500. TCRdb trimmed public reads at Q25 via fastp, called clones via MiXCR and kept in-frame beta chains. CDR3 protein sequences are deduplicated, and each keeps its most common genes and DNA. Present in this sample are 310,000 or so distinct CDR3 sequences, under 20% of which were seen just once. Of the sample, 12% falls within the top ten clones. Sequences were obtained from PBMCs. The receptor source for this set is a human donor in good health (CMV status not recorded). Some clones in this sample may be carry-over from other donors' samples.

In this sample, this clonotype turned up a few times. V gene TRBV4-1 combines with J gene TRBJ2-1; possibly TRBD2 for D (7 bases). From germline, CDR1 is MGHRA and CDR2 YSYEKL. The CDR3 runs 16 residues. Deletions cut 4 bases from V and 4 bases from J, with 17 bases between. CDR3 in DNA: TGCGCCAGCAGCCTAGGGGGGGGCGCTTATTACAATGAGCAGTTCTTC. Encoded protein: CASSLGGGAYYNEQFF.

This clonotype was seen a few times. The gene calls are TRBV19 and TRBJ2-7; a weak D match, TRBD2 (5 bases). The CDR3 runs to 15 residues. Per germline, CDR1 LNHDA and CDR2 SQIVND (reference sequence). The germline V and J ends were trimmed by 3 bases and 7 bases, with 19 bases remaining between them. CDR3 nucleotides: TGTGCCAGTAGTATTTCCTGGGAGAATTCGGGGGAGCAGTACTTC. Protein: CASSISWENSGEQYF.

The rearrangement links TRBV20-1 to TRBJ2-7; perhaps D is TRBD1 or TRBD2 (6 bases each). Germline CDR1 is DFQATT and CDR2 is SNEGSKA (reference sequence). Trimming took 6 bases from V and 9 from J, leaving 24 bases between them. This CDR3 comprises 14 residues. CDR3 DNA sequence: TGCAGTGCCGGTACGGGGGCCACAAACTCCGGGCAGTACTTC. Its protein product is CSAGTGATNSGQYF.

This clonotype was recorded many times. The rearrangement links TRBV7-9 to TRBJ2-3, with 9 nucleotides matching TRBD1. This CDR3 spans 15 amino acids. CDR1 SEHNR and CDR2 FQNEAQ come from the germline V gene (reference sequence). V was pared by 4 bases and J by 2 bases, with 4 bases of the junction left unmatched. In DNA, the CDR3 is TGTGCCAGCAGCTCGAGGACAGGGGTCACAGATACGCAGTATTTT. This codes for CASSSRTGVTDTQYF. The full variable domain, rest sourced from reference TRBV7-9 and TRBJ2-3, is DTGVSQNPRHKITKRGQNVTFRCDPISEHNRLYWYRQTLGQGPEFLTYFQNEAQLEKSRLLSDRFSAERPKGSFSTLEIQRTEQGDSAMYLCASSSRTGVTDTQYFGPGTRLTVL.

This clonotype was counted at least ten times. In DNA form, the CDR3 reads TGTGCCAGCAGCTTAGAAGCAGGGAGGAACACTGAAGCTTTCTTT. Its translation is CASSLEAGRNTEAFF. The V and J genes are TRBV7-2 and TRBJ1-1, with a weak D call TRBD1 (5 bases). V dropped 1 base and J dropped 1 base, with 10 bases sitting between them. The CDR3 length is 15 residues. The germline V gene encodes CDR1 SGHTA and CDR2 FQGNSA.

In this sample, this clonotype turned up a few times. The CDR3 nucleotides are TGTGCCAGCAGCTTAGGGGCGTGGACCCAGTACTTC. Translation: CASSLGAWTQYF. The V call is TRBV7-9, the J call TRBJ2-5; no firm D call. Germline V CDR1 and CDR2: SEHNR, FQNEAQ (reference sequence). The CDR3 runs to 12 residues. V was trimmed by 1 base and J by 7 bases, leaving 7 bases between them.

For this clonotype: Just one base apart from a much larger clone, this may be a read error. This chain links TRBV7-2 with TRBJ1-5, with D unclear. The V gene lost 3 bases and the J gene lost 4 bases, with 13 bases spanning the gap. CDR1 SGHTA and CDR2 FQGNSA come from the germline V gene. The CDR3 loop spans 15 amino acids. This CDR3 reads CASSLEKGWNQPQHF. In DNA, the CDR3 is TGTGCCAGCAGCTTGGAGAAAGGGTGGAATCAGCCCCAGCATTTT.

The CDR3: CASSYSPGFTEAFF. For the CDR3, the DNA is TGTGCCAGCAGTTACTCTCCGGGATTCACTGAAGCTTTCTTT. The chain is built from TRBV6-2 or TRBV6-3 and TRBJ1-1; the D is unclear. Germline values: CDR1 MNHEY, CDR2 SVGEGT. With 0 bases removed from V and 4 bases from J, the gap between germline ends came to 9 bases. The CDR3 totals 14 residues.

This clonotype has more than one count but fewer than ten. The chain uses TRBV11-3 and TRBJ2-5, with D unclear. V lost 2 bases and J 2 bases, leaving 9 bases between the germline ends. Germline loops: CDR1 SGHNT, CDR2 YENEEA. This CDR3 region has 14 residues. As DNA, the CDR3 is TGTGCCAGCAGCTTAAATGGACCACAAGAGACCCAGTACTTC. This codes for CASSLNGPQETQYF.

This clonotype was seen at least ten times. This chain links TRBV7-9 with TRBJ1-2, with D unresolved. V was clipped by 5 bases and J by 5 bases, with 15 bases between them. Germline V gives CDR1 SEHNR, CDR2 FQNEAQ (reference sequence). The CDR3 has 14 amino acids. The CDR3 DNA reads TGTGCCAGCAGCCGATACGACGGATCTTATGGCTACACCTTC. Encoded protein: CASSRYDGSYGYTF.

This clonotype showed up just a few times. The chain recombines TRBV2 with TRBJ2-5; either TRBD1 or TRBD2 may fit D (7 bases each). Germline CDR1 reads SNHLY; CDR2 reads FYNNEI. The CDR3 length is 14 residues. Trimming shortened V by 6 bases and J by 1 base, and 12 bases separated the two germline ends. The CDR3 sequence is CASSQGGVQETQYF. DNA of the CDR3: TGTGCCAGCAGCCAGGGGGGGGTCCAAGAGACCCAGTACTTC.

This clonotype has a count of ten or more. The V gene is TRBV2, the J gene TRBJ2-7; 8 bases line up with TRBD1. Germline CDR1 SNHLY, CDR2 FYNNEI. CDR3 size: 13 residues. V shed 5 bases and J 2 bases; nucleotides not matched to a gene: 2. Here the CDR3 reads CASSRDRPYEQYF. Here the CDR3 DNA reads TGTGCCAGCAGTAGGGACAGGCCCTACGAGCAGTACTTC.

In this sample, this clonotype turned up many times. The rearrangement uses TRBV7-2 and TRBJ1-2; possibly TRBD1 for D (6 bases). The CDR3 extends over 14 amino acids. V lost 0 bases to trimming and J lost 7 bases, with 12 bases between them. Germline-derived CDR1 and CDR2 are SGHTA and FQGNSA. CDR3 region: CASSLATGGLGYTF. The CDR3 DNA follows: TGTGCCAGCAGCTTAGCAACGGGGGGCCTTGGCTACACCTTC.

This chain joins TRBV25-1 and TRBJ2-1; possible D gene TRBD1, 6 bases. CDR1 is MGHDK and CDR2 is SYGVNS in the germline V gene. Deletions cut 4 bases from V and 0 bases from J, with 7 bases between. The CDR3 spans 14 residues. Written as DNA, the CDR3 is TGTGCCAGCAGTGTAGGGGGCTCCTACAATGAGCAGTTCTTC. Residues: CASSVGGSYNEQFF.